This T cell receptor (beta chain) was retrieved from a study of cytomegalovirus exposure and HLA in healthy donors (dated 2017 in TCRdb). Broadly, across the study: An earlier analysis of approximately 640 of the donors reported about 250 Gb of sequence data and approximately 110 million unique TCR beta sequences from some 180 million T cells. About 320 gigabases of sequencing data and tens of millions of unique TCR sequences were included in an early release covering 500 to 750 HLA-typed donors. Of the approximately 400 genotyped donors, 65% to 90% fell in the genetic ancestry cluster associated with self-reported Caucasian donors. The aim of the study was to test whether cataloging public T cell receptors could identify signatures of past pathogen exposure. The study used immunosequencing to profile the T cell repertoires of approximately 690 subjects and linked those repertoires to cytomegalovirus serostatus. Besides the first cohort of roughly 700 subjects, a separate validation cohort made up of around 120 different subjects was used. To predict cytomegalovirus infection status, the study brought together high-throughput TCR immunosequencing, statistical association of individual TCRs with disease status, and machine learning. To study patterns of TCR occurrence, a later analysis re-analyzed previously published TCR beta repertoires from around 660 donors and added high-resolution HLA genotyping. In the later analysis, no new phenotypic data were used to find candidate immune exposures; instead, reliance was placed on TCR beta sequences and their occurrence across donors. An earlier analysis of around 540 of the donors applied high-throughput TCR beta sequencing to assess whether each TCR beta V gene segment acted as functional or pseudogenic. Donor age, sex, ethnicity and CMV serostatus were compiled together with the repertoire data. Genome-wide SNP genotypes for about 65% of the 666 donors were used in a later genetic analysis, which treated that subset as a discovery cohort. All discovery cohort repertoires had been generated using a single sequencing platform. HLA typing covered class I and class II loci at four-digit resolution. The number of donors typed differed by locus, with roughly 629-640 for A, B, C, DRB1 and DQB1, more than 500 for DQA1, 606 for DPA1, and 472 for DPB1. Several DR-DQ haplotypes were handled as single units for association and clustering because linkage in the cohort was strong. Among 398 genotyped donors of the cohort, an average of around 240,000 unique TCR beta nucleotide sequences were sequenced per donor, around 20% of them non-productive. What the work shows at the level of the full study, not this receptor alone: Most TCR sequences were observed very rarely across donors, whereas some public TCRs were present in many individuals. Because HLA typing was unavailable for some donors at each locus, only the typed subset was used in association tests. Sequencing depth was assumed to be roughly uniform across donors in the presence/absence analyses, though that assumption may not hold. At a false discovery rate of 0.05, a later analysis linked some 18,000 TCR beta sequences to specific HLA alleles. This cohort had only TCR beta chains sequenced, and the lack of alpha or paired-chain data limited which features could be detected. In a later analysis, TCR association rates were found to vary across HLA loci, with the most associated TCRs seen for DRB1 alleles and the fewest for HLA-C alleles. In a later genetic analysis, fewer N-insertions in productive TCRs were reported among donors in an Asian-associated ancestry cluster than the roughly 700-donor mean. A later genetic analysis associated a missense DCLRE1C variant with V-gene and J-gene trimming of TCR beta chains, and an independent cohort replicated the association. Assigning TCR associations to individual alleles was difficult when HLA alleles, especially DR and DQ, strongly co-occurred. The classifier was reported to diagnose cytomegalovirus status with high specificity and sensitivity in both the original and validation cohorts. A cluster of highly shared sequence variants was judged likely to be a technical artifact of the sequencing pipeline. According to a later analysis, parvovirus B19, influenza, CMV and Epstein-Barr virus appeared linked to several top co-occurrence clusters. Correlated functional status among segregating V segments might be attributable to linkage disequilibrium, but an unknown experimental factor could not be ruled out. Because counts were too low, around 18 rarely observed V segments, including chromosome 9 orphons, were left out of the earlier analysis of 587 of the donors. A further reported finding was that TCR beta sequences accurately predicted the HLA-A and HLA-B alleles for most subjects in the first cohort. For the cohort, immune exposure information was limited to CMV serostatus. In the study, some 180 TCR beta chains were listed as associated with cytomegalovirus. A later analysis found that most CMV-associated TCR beta chains appeared HLA-restricted, with HLA associations seemingly driven largely by CMV exposure. Some IMGT-functional V segments, including TRBV6-2 and TRBV6-3, could not be distinguished by the 87-base-pair reads and were therefore excluded. Three of the identified cytomegalovirus-associated TCR beta chains were confirmed in vitro to be specific for cytomegalovirus antigens. The authors suggested that the approach could potentially be generalized to other disease states and immunological phenotypes. An earlier analysis of around 600 of the donors showed that most TCR beta V segments appeared in productive rearrangements either about 90% or about 30% of the time, which broadly matched IMGT annotations. Compared with equally common non-associated chains, HLA-associated TCR beta chains in a later analysis were more clonally expanded and had lower generation probabilities.

As concerns this clone: The clone's antigen remains unknown. Base qualities are missing; no much larger clone stands one base away.

The CDR3 runs 14 residues from the cysteine to the phenylalanine. Only the CDR3 DNA is retained, 42 bases long and in frame from the first base. V drops 4 bases and J drops 2 bases, leaving 11 bases in between. Per the germline V gene (reference sequence), SEHNR is the CDR1 and FQNEAQ is the CDR2. The cohort comprised under 700 healthy bone marrow donors. At the time of sampling, every cohort member was nominally healthy, though immune exposures that went unrecorded were likely present. The donor tested CMV seronegative and was one of the 352 seronegative cohort members. Each donor provided a peripheral blood sample, and peripheral blood mononuclear cells were used for TCR beta sequencing. The Qiagen DNeasy Blood Extraction Kit was used to extract genomic DNA from the blood cell samples. Libraries were prepared through the immunoSEQ multiplex PCR assay. The multiplex PCR relied on a mix of 60 forward primers for TCR Vbeta segments and 13 reverse primers for TCR Jbeta segments. Amplification of the CDR3 region of rearranged TCR beta genes was performed with a multiplex PCR assay on genomic DNA. On the Illumina HiSeq System, the amplified TCR beta libraries were sequenced as 87-base-pair reads. In the original analysis: In a later analysis, tens of millions of unique TCR beta chains were counted across the roughly 700 repertoires, and about 10 million of these chains were shared by at least two donors. Raw reads were error-corrected and collapsed into unique sequences with a nearest-neighbor algorithm that merged closely related sequences to remove PCR and sequencing errors. Alignment of CDR3 sequences to IMGT reference sequences was used to assign V, D and J gene segments. For a sequence to be retained, at least a six-nucleotide match to both a V gene segment and a J gene segment was required. Rearrangements were classified as productive when the CDR3 lacked stop codons and remained in frame with V and J, and all other rearrangements were classified as non-productive. Following IMGT convention, CDR3 was defined as the stretch from the second conserved V-encoded cysteine up to the conserved J-encoded phenylalanine. Sequences without an unambiguous match to a single V gene segment were excluded from the earlier analysis of about 630 of the donors. In an earlier analysis of about 590 of the donors, a V segment was called functional when productive rearrangements were above 56.7%, and segregating when the standard deviation between donors exceeded 5%. A statistical classification framework was built for diagnosing cytomegalovirus status from the catalog of TCR beta chain sequences. V and J gene assignment, in a later analysis, came from comparing TCR nucleotide sequences with IMGT/GENE-DB human TR gene sequences. A later analysis assigned CDR3 sequences and most-parsimonious VDJ recombination scenarios with the TCRdist pipeline. In a later analysis, each TCR beta chain was defined by its CDR3 amino acid sequence together with its V-gene family, and reads lacking a unique V-gene family were excluded. A later analysis removed 600 or so highly shared, low-generation-probability nucleotide sequences to deal with suspected cross-contamination and a sequencing artifact. For each public chain, a later analysis derived a clonal expansion index from normalized ranks of inferred template counts within each repertoire. Generation probabilities in a later analysis came from a VDJ recombination model fitted to out-of-frame rearrangements, and those results were checked against IGoR. In a later analysis, hypergeometric tests were used to score TCR-TCR, TCR-HLA and TCR-CMV co-occurrence, with a repertoire-size bias correction applied to TCR pairs. False discovery rates were estimated in a later analysis by permuting HLA or CMV assignments 20 times. In a later analysis, co-occurring TCRs were grouped using DBSCAN, with TCRdist sequence similarity added in when clustering inside HLA-allele-positive subsets. For co-occurrence clustering, repertoires with fewer than 30,000 or more than 120,000 public chains were excluded, along with five repertoires with anomalous nucleotide sharing. The table was pulled from immuneACCESS by TCRdb, which kept in-frame rearrangements only. Such tables lose some clones; where checked, under half of the loss comes from unresolved V genes, and the rest has no known cause. V and J calls and clone size come straight from that table; D and trimming were deduced from the DNA. Present in this sample are about 220,000 clones, 65% to 75% of which were seen just once. The top ten hold 1.8% of the sample.

Sequencing was done on a sample of PBMCs. This clonotype originated in a young woman in good health and CMV-seronegative. The rearranged segments are TRBV7-9 and TRBJ1-2; the D gene cannot be resolved reliably. CDR3 sequence: CASSSGATNYGYTF. Here is the DNA: TGTGCCAGCAGCTCGGGTGCCACGAACTATGGCTACACCTTC.